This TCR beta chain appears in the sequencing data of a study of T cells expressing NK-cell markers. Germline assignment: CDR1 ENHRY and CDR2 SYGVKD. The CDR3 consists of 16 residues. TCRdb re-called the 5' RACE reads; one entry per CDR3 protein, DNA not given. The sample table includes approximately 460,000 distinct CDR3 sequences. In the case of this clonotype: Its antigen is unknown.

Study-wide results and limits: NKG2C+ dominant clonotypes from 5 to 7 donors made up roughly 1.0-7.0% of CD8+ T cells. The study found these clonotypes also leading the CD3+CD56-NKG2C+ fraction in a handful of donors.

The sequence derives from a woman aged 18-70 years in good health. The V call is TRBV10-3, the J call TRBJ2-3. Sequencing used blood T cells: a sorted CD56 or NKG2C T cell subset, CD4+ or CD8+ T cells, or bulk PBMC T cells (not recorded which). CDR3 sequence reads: CAISESPGGGTDTQYF.